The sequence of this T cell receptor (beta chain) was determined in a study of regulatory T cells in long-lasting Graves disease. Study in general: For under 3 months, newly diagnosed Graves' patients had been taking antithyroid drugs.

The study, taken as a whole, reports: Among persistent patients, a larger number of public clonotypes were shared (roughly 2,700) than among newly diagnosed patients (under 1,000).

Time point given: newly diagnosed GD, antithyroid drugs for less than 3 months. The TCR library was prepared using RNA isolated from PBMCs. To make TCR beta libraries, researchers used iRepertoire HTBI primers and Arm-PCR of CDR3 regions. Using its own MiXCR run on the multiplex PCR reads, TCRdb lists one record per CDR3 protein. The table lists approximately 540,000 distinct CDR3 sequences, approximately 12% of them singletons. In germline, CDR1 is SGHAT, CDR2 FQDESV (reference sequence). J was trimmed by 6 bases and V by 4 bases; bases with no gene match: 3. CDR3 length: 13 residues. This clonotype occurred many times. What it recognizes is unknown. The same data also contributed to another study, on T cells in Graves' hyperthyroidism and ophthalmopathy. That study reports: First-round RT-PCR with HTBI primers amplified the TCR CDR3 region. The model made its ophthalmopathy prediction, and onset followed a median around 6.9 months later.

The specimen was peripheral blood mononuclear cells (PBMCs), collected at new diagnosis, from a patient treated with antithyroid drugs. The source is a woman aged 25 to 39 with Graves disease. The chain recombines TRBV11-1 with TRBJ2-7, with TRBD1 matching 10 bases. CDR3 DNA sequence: TGTGCCAGCAGCTCCGGGACAGGGGCCGAGCAGTACTTC. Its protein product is CASSSGTGAEQYF.